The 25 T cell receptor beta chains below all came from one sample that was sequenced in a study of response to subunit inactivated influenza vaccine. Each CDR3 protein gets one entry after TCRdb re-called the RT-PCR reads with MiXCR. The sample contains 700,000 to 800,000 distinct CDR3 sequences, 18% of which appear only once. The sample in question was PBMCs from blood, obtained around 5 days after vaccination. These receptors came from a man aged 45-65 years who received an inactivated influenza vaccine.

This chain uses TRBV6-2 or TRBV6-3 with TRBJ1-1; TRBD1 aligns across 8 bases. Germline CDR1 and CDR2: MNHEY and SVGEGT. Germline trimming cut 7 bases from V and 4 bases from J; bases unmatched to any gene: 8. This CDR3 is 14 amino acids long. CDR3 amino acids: CASTSTGGVTEAFF. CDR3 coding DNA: TGTGCCAGCACCTCTACAGGGGGGGTCACTGAAGCTTTCTTT.

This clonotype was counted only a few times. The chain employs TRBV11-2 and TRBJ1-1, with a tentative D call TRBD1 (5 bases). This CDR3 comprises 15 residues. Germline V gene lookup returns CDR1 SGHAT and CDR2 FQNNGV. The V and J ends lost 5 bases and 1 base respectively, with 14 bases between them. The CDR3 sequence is CASSEPGRSNTEAFF. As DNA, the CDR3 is TGTGCCAGCAGCGAACCGGGACGGTCGAACACTGAAGCTTTCTTT.

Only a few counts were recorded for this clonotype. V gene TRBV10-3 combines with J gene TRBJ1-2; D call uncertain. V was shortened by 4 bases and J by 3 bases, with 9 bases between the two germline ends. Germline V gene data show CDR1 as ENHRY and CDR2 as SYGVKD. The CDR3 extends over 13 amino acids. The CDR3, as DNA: TGTGCCATCAGTGGGCACGGGGACTATGGCTACACCTTC. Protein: CAISGHGDYGYTF.

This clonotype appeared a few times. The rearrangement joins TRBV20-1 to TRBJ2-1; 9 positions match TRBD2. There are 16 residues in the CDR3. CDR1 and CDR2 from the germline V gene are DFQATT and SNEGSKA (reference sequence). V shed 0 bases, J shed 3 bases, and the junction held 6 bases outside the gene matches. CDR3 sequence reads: CSARDFSGSDYNEQFF. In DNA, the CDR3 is TGCAGTGCTAGAGATTTTAGCGGGAGTGACTACAATGAGCAGTTCTTC.

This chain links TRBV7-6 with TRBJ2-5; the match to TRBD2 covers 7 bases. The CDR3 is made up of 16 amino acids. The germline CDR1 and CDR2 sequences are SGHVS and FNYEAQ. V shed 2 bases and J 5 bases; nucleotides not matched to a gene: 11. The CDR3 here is CASSLMDGGGGETQYF. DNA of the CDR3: TGTGCCAGCAGCTTAATGGACGGCGGGGGTGGGGAGACCCAGTACTTC. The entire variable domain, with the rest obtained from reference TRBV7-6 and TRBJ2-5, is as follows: GAGVSQSPRYKVTKRGQDVALRCDPISGHVSLYWYRQALGQGPEFLTYFNYEAQQDKSGLPNDRFSAERPEGSISTLTIQRTEQRDSAMYRCASSLMDGGGGETQYFGPGTRLLVL.

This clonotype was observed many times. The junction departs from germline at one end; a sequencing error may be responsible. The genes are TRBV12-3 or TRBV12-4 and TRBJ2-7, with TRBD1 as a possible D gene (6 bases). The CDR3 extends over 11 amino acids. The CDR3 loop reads CASSTGYEQYF. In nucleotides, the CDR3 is TGCGCCAGCAGCACAGGGTACGAGCAGTACTTC.

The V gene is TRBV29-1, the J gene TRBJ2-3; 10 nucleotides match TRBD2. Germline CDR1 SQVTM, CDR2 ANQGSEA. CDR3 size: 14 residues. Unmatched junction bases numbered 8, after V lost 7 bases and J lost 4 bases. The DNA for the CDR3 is TGCAGCGGGGGTAGCGGGGGGCCGGCAGATACGCAGTATTTT. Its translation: CSGGSGGPADTQYF.

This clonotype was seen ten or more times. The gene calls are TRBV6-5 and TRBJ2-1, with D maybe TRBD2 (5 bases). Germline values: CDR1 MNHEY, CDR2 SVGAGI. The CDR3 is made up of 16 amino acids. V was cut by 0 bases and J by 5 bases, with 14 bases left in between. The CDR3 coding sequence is TGTGCCAGCAGTTACTCGAGGACTGAGACTAACAATGAGCAGTTCTTC. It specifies CASSYSRTETNNEQFF.

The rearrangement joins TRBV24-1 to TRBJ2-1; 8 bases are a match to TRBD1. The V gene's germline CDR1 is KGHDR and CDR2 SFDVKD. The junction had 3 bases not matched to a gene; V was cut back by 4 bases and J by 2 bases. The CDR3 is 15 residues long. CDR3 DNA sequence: TGTGCCACCAGTGAGGAGACAGGGGCCTACAATGAGCAGTTCTTC. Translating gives CATSEETGAYNEQFF.

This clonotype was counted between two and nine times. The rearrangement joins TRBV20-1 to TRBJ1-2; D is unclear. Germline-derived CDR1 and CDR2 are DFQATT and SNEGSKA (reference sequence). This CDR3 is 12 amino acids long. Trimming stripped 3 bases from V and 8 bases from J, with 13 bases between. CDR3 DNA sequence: TGCAGTGCTAGCAGAGGGCGGAGGGGCTACACCTTC. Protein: CSASRGRRGYTF.

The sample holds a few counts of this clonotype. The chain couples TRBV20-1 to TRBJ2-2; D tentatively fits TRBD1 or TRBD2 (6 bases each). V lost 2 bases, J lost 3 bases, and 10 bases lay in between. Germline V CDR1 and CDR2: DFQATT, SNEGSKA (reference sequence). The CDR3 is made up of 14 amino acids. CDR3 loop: CSARKGGDTGELFF. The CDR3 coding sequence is TGCAGTGCTAGAAAGGGGGGCGACACCGGGGAGCTGTTTTTT.

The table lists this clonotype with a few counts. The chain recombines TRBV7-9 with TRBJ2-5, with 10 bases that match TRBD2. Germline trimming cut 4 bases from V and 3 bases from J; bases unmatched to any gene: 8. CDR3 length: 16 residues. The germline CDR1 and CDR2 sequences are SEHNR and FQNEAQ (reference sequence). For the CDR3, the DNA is TGTGCCAGCAGCTCTCCACTTGGGACTAGCGAAGAGACCCAGTACTTC. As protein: CASSSPLGTSEETQYF.

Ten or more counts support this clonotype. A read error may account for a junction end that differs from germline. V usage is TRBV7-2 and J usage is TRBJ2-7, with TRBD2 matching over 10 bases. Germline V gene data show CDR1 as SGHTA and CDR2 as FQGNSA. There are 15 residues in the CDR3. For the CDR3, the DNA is TGTGCCAGCAGTTTAGTAGCGGGAGGTTCCTACGAGCAGTACTTC. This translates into CASSLVAGGSYEQYF.

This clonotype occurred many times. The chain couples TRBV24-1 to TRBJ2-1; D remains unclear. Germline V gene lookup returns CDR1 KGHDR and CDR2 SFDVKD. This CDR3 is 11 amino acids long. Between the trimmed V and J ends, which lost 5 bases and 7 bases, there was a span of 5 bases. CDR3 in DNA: TGTGCCACCAGTGTTGGGAATGAGCAGTTCTTC. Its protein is CATSVGNEQFF.

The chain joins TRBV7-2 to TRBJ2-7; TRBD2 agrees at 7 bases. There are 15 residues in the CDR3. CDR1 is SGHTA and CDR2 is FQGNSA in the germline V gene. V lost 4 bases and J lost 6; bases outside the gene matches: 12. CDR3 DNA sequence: TGTGCCAGCAGCTCCACCCGGACTAGTTTCGGCGAGCAGTACTTC. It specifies CASSSTRTSFGEQYF. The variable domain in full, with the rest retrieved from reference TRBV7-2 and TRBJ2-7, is GAGVSQSPSNKVTEKGKDVELRCDPISGHTALYWYRQSLGQGLEFLIYFQGNSAPDKSGLPSDRFSAERTGGSVSTLTIQRTQQEDSAVYLCASSSTRTSFGEQYFGPGTRLTVT.

The CDR3 protein is CASSSGTGIHNEQFF. The CDR3 bases are TGTGCCAGCAGCTCTGGGACAGGGATACACAATGAGCAGTTCTTC. The chain has TRBV7-9 and TRBJ2-1; TRBD1 matches 9 bases. The J segment lost 5 bases and the V segment lost 4 bases, leaving 6 bases of the junction unmatched. Germline V gives CDR1 SEHNR, CDR2 FQNEAQ (reference sequence). The CDR3 consists of 15 residues.

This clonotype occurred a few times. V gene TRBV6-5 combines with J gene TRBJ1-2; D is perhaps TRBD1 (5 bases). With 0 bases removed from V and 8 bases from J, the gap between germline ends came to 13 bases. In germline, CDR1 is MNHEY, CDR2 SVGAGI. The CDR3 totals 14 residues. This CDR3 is CASSYSIREGGYTF. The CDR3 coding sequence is TGTGCCAGCAGTTACTCGATCCGGGAGGGGGGCTACACCTTC.

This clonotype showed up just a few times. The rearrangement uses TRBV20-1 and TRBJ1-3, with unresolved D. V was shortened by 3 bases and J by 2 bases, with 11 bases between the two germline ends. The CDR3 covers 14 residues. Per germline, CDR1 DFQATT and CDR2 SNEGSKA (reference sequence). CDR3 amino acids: CSARYSDAGNTIYF. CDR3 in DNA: TGCAGTGCTAGGTACAGTGACGCTGGAAACACCATATATTTT.

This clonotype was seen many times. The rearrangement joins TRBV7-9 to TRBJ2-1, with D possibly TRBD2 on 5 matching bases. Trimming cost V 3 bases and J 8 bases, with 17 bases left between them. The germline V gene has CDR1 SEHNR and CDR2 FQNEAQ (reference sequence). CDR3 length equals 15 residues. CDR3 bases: TGTGCCAGCAGCTTTGGCAGCGGCAGAGTCGATGAGCAGTTCTTC. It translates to CASSFGSGRVDEQFF.

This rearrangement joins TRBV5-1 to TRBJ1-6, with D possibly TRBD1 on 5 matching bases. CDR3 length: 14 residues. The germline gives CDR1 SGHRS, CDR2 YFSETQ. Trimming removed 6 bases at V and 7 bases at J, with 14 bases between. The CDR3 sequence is CASTQGQENSPLHF. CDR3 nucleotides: TGCGCCAGCACGCAAGGACAAGAGAATTCACCCCTCCACTTT. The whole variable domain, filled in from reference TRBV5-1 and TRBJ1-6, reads KAGVTQTPRYLIKTRGQQVTLSCSPISGHRSVSWYQQTPGQGLQFLFEYFSETQRNKGNFPGRFSGRQFSNSRSEMNVSTLELGDSALYLCASTQGQENSPLHFGNGTRLTVT.

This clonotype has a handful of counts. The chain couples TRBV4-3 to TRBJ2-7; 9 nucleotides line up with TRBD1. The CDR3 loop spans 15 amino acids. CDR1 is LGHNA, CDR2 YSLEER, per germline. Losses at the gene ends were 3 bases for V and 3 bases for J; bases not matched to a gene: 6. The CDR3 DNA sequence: TGCGCCAGCAGCCACGGACAGGGGTTGTTCTACGAGCAGTACTTC. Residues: CASSHGQGLFYEQYF.

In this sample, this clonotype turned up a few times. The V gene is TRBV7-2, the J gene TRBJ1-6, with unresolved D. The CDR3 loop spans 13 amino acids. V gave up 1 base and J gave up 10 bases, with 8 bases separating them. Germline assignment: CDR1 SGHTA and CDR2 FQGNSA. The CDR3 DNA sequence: TGTGCCAGCAGCTTAGATGCTATATCACCCCTCCACTTT. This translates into CASSLDAISPLHF.

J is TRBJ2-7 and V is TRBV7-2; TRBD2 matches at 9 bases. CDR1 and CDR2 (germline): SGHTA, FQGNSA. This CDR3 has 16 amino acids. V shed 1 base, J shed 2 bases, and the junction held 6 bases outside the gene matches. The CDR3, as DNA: TGTGCCAGCAGCTTAGTAGGTAGCGGGAGTCCCTACGAGCAGTACTTC. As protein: CASSLVGSGSPYEQYF.

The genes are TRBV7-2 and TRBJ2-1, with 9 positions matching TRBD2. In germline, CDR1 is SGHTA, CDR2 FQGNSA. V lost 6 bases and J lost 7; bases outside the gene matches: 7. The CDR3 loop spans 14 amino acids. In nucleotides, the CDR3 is TGTGCCAGCAGACTCACTAGCGGGCCGAATGAGCAGTTCTTC. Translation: CASRLTSGPNEQFF.

CDR3 DNA: TGTGCCAGCAGCCAAGGAGGAGTGGCGGCCAGCTACGAGCAGTACTTC. Translated: CASSQGGVAASYEQYF. This chain joins TRBV7-6 and TRBJ2-7, with D possibly matching TRBD2 (5 bases). From germline, CDR1 is SGHVS and CDR2 FNYEAQ. V was pared by 5 bases and J by 3 bases, with 20 bases between. CDR3 length equals 16 residues.